This T cell receptor (beta chain) was recorded in a study of cytomegalovirus exposure and HLA in healthy donors (dated by TCRdb to 2016 to 2017). About the full investigation: In an earlier analysis of 587 of the donors, 276 Gb of sequence data and 117 million unique TCR beta sequences from about 179 million T cells were reported. An early release that covered roughly 600 HLA-typed donors contained approximately 290 gigabases of sequencing data and about 84 million unique TCR sequences. Of the 398 genotyped donors, over 70% fell in the genetic ancestry cluster associated with self-reported Caucasian donors. The aim of the study was to test whether cataloging public T cell receptors could identify signatures of past pathogen exposure. The study profiled the T cell repertoires of about 640 subjects by immunosequencing and related them to cytomegalovirus serostatus. Along with the roughly 700-subject first cohort, a separate validation cohort of 120 different subjects was used. To predict cytomegalovirus infection status, the study combined high-throughput TCR immunosequencing, statistical association of individual TCRs with disease status, and machine learning. A later analysis re-analyzed previously published TCR beta repertoires from 500 to 700 donors and added high-resolution HLA genotyping to study TCR occurrence patterns. Rather than drawing on any new phenotypic data, the later analysis identified candidate immune exposures from TCR beta sequences and the way those sequences occurred across donors. To decide whether each TCR beta V gene segment behaved as functional or pseudogenic, an earlier analysis of approximately 600 of the donors relied on high-throughput TCR beta sequencing. Alongside the repertoire data, information on donor age, sex, ethnicity and CMV serostatus was compiled. In a later genetic analysis, genome-wide SNP genotypes for about 65% of the 666 donors were used, and that subset was treated as a discovery cohort. All discovery cohort repertoires had been generated on a single sequencing platform. Both class I and class II loci were covered by HLA typing, at four-digit resolution. Typing coverage varied by locus: roughly 629-630 donors for A, B, C, DRB1 and DQB1; under 550 for DQA1; more than 600 for DPA1; approximately 470 for DPB1. A handful of DR-DQ haplotypes were treated as single units for association and clustering because of strong linkage in the cohort. Among under 450 genotyped donors of the cohort, an average of around 240,000 unique TCR beta nucleotide sequences were sequenced per donor, roughly 18% of them non-productive.

The cohort was made up of approximately 670 healthy bone marrow donors. Cohort members were all nominally healthy when sampled, although unrecorded immune exposures were likely present. The donor tested CMV seronegative and was one of the 352 seronegative cohort members. A peripheral blood sample was provided by each donor, and peripheral blood mononuclear cells were used for TCR beta sequencing. The Qiagen DNeasy Blood Extraction Kit was used to extract genomic DNA from the blood cell samples. Regarding this clone: Its antigen has not been determined. Per-nucleotide qualities are absent, and no much larger clonotype sits a single base away.

Based on the germline V gene (reference sequence), the CDR1 and CDR2 sequences are LNHDA and SQIVND. The cysteine opens and the phenylalanine closes a CDR3 of 18 amino acids. The retained sequence is limited to the CDR3, 54 bases, with the frame set at the first base. V lost 4 bases and J lost 5 bases, and the count of bases not matched to a germline gene is 17. Library generation was performed with the immunoSEQ multiplex PCR assay. The multiplex PCR relied on a mix of 60 forward primers for TCR Vbeta segments and 13 reverse primers for TCR Jbeta segments. A multiplex PCR assay on genomic DNA amplified the CDR3 region of rearranged TCR beta genes. Amplified TCR beta libraries were sequenced as 87-base-pair reads on the Illumina HiSeq System. The authors' pipeline ran thus. In a later analysis, tens of millions of unique TCR beta chains were counted across the roughly 610 repertoires, and roughly 11 million of these chains were shared by at least two donors. A nearest-neighbor algorithm error-corrected the raw reads and collapsed the reads into unique sequences, merging closely related sequences to remove PCR and sequencing errors. To assign V, D and J gene segments, CDR3 sequences were aligned to IMGT reference sequences. For a sequence to be retained, a match of at least six nucleotides to both a V gene segment and a J gene segment was required. A rearrangement counted as productive if the CDR3 had no stop codons and remained in frame with V and J, and every other rearrangement counted as non-productive. CDR3 was defined by IMGT convention, running from the second conserved V-encoded cysteine to the conserved J-encoded phenylalanine. In an earlier analysis of more than 550 of the donors, sequences lacking an unambiguous match to a single V gene segment were excluded. An earlier analysis of a few hundred of the donors classified V segments as functional when productive rearrangements were above 56.7% and as segregating when the standard deviation between donors was above 5%. A statistical classification framework was developed to diagnose cytomegalovirus status using the catalog of TCR beta chain sequences. V and J gene assignment, in a later analysis, came from comparing TCR nucleotide sequences with IMGT/GENE-DB human TR gene sequences. In a later analysis, CDR3 sequences and most-parsimonious VDJ recombination scenarios were assigned using the TCRdist pipeline. In a later analysis, each TCR beta chain was defined by its CDR3 amino acid sequence together with its V-gene family, and reads without a unique V-gene family were excluded. As a way to deal with suspected cross-contamination and a sequencing artifact, a later analysis dropped nearly 600 nucleotide sequences that were highly shared and had low generation probability. In a later analysis, a clonal expansion index for each public chain was calculated from normalized within-repertoire ranks of inferred template counts. In a later analysis, generation probabilities were computed using a VDJ recombination model fitted to out-of-frame rearrangements, and the results were checked against IGoR. Hypergeometric tests were used in a later analysis to score TCR-TCR, TCR-HLA and TCR-CMV co-occurrence, with a repertoire-size bias correction applied to the TCR pairs. False discovery rates were estimated in a later analysis by permuting HLA or CMV assignments 20 times. A later analysis grouped co-occurring TCRs with DBSCAN, adding TCRdist sequence similarity when clustering within HLA-allele-positive subsets. For co-occurrence clustering, repertoires with fewer than 30,000 or more than 120,000 public chains were excluded, along with a handful of repertoires with anomalous nucleotide sharing. Not all clones reach the TCRdb copy of this immuneACCESS table, which keeps in-frame sequences only. Checked studies attribute under half of the gap to unresolved V genes and leave the rest unexplained. That table is the source of V, J and clone size, and D and trimming were worked out from the DNA. The table for this sample lists about 200,000 clones; more than 65% of them were counted only once. The ten largest make up less than 2% of the sample.

Broad study findings and their caveats: According to a later genetic analysis, donors in an Asian-associated ancestry cluster had fewer N-insertions in productive TCRs than the roughly 670-donor mean. In a later analysis, most CMV-associated TCR beta chains were found to appear HLA-restricted, with HLA associations seemingly driven largely by CMV exposure. Presence/absence analyses assumed roughly uniform sequencing depth across donors, an assumption that may not hold. In vitro tests confirmed that a few of the cytomegalovirus-associated TCR beta chains recognize cytomegalovirus antigens. Compared with equally common non-associated chains, HLA-associated TCR beta chains in a later analysis were more clonally expanded and had lower generation probabilities. A group of highly shared sequence variants was considered likely to be a technical artifact of the sequencing pipeline. This cohort had only TCR beta chains sequenced, and the lack of alpha or paired-chain data limited which features could be detected. Approximately 16 rarely observed V segments, including chromosome 9 orphons, were excluded from the earlier analysis of some 590 of the donors because counts were too low. In an earlier analysis of about 550 of the donors, most TCR beta V segments were observed in productive rearrangements about 87% or about 30% of the time, broadly matching IMGT annotations. The authors suggested that the approach could potentially be generalized to other disease states and immunological phenotypes. The 87-base-pair reads could not distinguish some IMGT-functional V segments, including TRBV6-2 and TRBV6-3, so those segments were excluded. V-gene and J-gene trimming of TCR beta chains was associated with a missense DCLRE1C variant in a later genetic analysis, and the association was replicated in an independent cohort. Linkage disequilibrium might explain the correlated functional status among segregating V segments, but an unknown experimental factor could not be excluded. In a later analysis, 16,951 TCR beta sequences were associated with specific HLA alleles at a false discovery rate of 0.05. When HLA alleles, especially DR and DQ, strongly co-occurred, TCR associations were difficult to assign to individual alleles. According to a later analysis, TCR association rates differed among HLA loci, with DRB1 alleles showing the most associated TCRs and HLA-C alleles showing the fewest. HLA typing was unavailable for some donors at each locus, so association tests used only the typed subset. CMV serostatus was the only immune exposure information available for the cohort. In the study, 150 to 200 TCR beta chains were listed as associated with cytomegalovirus. Several of the top co-occurrence clusters appeared to be linked to parvovirus B19, influenza, CMV and Epstein-Barr virus, according to a later analysis. Cytomegalovirus status was reported to be diagnosed by the classifier with high specificity and sensitivity in both the original and validation cohorts. Most TCR sequences were seen in very few donors, while some public TCRs were found in many individuals. A further reported finding was that TCR beta sequences accurately predicted the HLA-A and HLA-B alleles for most subjects in the first cohort.

The receptor's source is a man in his forties or fifties in good health and CMV-seronegative. Input material: PBMCs. The chain was built from TRBV19 and TRBJ2-3; a stretch of 8 junction bases matches TRBD2. The DNA sequence is as follows: TGTGCCAGTAGTAGAGCTCCCGGGACTAGAACCGCTGAAGATACGCAGTATTTT. This yields the protein CASSRAPGTRTAEDTQYF.